The table lists the clone carrying this TCR beta chain with many counts. For TCRbeta, the library was prepared with unique molecular identifiers. TCRdb re-called the PCR reads through MiXCR, storing one row per CDR3 protein. The data contain hundreds of thousands of distinct CDR3 sequences, around 11% of them singletons. The ends were cut back, 1 base at V and 0 bases at J, with 10 bases in the middle. Per the germline V gene, CDR1 is LGHNA and CDR2 is YSLEER. The CDR3 consists of 15 residues. This record belongs to a study of T-cell reconstitution after alpha-beta-depleted transplantation in children.

The sequencing used PBMCs from the stem cell graft donor, collected from the stem cell graft. The source is a human donor who donated a stem cell graft to a child with acute lymphoblastic leukemia. The V and J genes are TRBV4-3 and TRBJ2-7; tentative D call: TRBD2 (7 bases). The CDR3 DNA reads as TGCGCCAGCAGCCAAGGGGGAGGGGGCTCCTACGAGCAGTACTTC. This encodes CASSQGGGGSYEQYF.